The following is a T cell receptor beta chain sequence with its context. Its antigen target is currently unknown. No clone much larger than this one lies a single base away; base qualities are absent. TCRbeta CDR3 regions were amplified from genomic DNA by means of the immunoSEQ Assay, a bias-controlled multiplex PCR. The authors processed their data as follows. Nucleated cell counts per sample were estimated from amplification of reference gene primers within the assay. Sequence reads were collapsed and filtered to measure the absolute abundance of every unique TCRbeta CDR3 rearrangement. For each sample, productive Simpson clonality was calculated as the square root of Simpson's diversity index across productive rearrangements. TCRdb carries this immuneACCESS record with in-frame sequences only. Its versions omit some clonotypes, under half of them owing to an unresolved V gene in the studies checked, with the rest unexplained. The V and J calls and the clone size are those of that table, but D and trimming were determined from the DNA. This sample is represented by about 83,000 clones; 86% of them were singletons. The top ten clones comprise around 7.3% of the sample.

This record belongs to a study of blood T cell repertoires in COVID-19 (dated by TCRdb to 2019 to 2021). Regarding the research as a whole: Collaborator samples came from the United States, Italy and Spain and covered acute and convalescent phases of COVID-19. HLA class I and class II types, where available, came from metadata supplied by the sample provider rather than from assay-based typing. The dataset comprised deeply sampled blood TCRbeta repertoires from subjects exposed to, actively infected with, or recovered from COVID-19. The prospective study material was composed of cDNA or gDNA derived from T cells, B-cell-depleted T cells, or PBMCs. Samples came from the ongoing ImmuneRACE study (first 160 participants) plus 1,254 subjects from 6 global collaborators. Sample metadata almost always included a de-identified subject ID, COVID-19 status, age in years and sex. The repertoires were released in a freely available public database intended as a resource for research on the immune response to SARS-CoV-2.

CDR1 and CDR2 are read off the germline V gene as MDHEN and SYDVKM. Cut back by 3 bases and 4 bases, the V and J ends lie 4 bases apart. The CDR3 sequence holds 12 residues, the cysteine and phenylalanine included. This entry keeps only the CDR3 DNA: 36 bases, framed from base 1. The collaborating institutions used their own protocols to collect whole blood in K2EDTA tubes. For TCRbeta analysis, collaborators shipped samples as frozen whole blood, isolated PBMCs, or DNA extracted from either of those sample types. The full study reports these points: The amount of clinical and demographic metadata varied by source and participant and was provided uncurated.

The receptor's source is a man aged 45-65 years with active COVID-19. The sample taken for sequencing was peripheral blood. The chain is made from TRBV28 and TRBJ1-5, with the D segment identity uncertain. The CDR3 loop reads CASSLRNQPQHF. DNA sequence: TGTGCCAGCAGTTTGAGAAATCAGCCCCAGCATTTT.